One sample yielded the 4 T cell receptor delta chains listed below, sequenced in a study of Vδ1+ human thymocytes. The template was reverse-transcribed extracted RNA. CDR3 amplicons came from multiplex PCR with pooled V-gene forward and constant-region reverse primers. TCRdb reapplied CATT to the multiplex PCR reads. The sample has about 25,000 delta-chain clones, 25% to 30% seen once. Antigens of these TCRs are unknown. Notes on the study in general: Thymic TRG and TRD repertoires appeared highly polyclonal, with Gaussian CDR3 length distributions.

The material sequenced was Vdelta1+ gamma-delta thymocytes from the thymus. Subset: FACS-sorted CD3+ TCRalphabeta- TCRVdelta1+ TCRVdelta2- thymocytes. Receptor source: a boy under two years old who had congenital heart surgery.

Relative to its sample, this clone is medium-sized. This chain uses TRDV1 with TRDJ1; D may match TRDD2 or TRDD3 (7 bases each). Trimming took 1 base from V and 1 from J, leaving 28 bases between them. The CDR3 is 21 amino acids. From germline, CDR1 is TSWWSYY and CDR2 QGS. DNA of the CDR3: TGTGCTCTTGGGGAACCAGTTCCTACTTTCACTGGGGAATTGGTCACCGATAAACTCATCTTT. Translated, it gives CALGEPVPTFTGELVTDKLIF.

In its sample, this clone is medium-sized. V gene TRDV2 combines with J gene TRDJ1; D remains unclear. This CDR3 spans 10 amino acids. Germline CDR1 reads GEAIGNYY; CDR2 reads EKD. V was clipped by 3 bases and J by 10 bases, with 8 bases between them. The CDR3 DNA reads TGTGCCTGTGACCTGAGCAGACTCATCTTT. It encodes CACDLSRLIF.

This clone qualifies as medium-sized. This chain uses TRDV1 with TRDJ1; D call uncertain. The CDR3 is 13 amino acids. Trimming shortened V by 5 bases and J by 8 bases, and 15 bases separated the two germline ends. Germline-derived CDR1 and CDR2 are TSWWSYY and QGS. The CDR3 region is CALGPPVPTKLIF. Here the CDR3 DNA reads TGTGCTCTTGGGCCACCGGTCCCGACAAAACTCATCTTT.

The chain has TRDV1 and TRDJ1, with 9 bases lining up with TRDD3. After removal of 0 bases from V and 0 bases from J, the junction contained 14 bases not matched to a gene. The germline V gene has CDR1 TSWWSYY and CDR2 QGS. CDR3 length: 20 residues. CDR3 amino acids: CALGELGLPNWGTDTDKLIF. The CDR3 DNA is TGTGCTCTTGGGGAACTAGGGCTCCCCAACTGGGGGACCGACACCGATAAACTCATCTTT.